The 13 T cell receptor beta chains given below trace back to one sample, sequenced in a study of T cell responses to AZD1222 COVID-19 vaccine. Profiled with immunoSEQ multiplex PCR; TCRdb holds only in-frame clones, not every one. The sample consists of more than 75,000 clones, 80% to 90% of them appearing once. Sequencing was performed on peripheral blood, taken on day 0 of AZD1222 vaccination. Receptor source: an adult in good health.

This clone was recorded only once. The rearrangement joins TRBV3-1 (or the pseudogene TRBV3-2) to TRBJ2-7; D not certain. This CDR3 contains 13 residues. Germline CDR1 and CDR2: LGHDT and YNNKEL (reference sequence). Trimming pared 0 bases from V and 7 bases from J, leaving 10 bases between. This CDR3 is CASSQDSRPEQYF. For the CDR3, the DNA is TGTGCCAGCAGCCAAGATTCTCGGCCAGAGCAGTACTTC.

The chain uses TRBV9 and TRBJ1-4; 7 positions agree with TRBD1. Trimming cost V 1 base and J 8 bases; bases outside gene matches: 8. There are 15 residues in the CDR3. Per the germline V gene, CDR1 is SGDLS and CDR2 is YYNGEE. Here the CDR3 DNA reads TGTGCCAGCAGCGTATCAACGGGACAGAGCGAAAAACTGTTTTTT. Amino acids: CASSVSTGQSEKLFF.

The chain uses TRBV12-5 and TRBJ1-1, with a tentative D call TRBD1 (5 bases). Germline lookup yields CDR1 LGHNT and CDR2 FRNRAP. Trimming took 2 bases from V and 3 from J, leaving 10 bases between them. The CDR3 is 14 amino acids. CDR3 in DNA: TGTGCTAGTGGTTTGATTCCGGGGCACACTGAAGCTTTCTTT. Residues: CASGLIPGHTEAFF.

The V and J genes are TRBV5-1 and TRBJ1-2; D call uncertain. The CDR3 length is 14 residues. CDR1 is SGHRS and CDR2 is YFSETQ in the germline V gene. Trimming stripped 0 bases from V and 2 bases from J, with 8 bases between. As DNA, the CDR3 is TGCGCCAGCAGCTTGGATCCAGAAAACTATGGCTACACCTTC. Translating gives CASSLDPENYGYTF.

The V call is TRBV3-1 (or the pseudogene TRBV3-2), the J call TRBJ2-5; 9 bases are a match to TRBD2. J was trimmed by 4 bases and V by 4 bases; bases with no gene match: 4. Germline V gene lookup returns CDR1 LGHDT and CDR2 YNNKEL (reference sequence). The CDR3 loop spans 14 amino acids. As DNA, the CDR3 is TGTGCCAGCAGCCTCCGTAGCGGGGGAGAGACCCAGTACTTC. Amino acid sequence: CASSLRSGGETQYF.

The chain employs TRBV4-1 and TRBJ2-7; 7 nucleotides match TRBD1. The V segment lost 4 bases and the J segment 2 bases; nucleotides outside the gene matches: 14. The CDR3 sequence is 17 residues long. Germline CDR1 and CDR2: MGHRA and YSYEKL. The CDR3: CASSRQRGGISTYEQYF. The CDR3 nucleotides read TGCGCCAGCAGCCGCCAGAGAGGGGGCATTTCAACCTACGAGCAGTACTTC.

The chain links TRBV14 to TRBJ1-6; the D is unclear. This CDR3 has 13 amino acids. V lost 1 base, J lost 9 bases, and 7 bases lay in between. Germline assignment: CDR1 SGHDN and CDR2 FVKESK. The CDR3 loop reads CASSQGAISPLHF. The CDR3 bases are TGTGCCAGCAGCCAAGGGGCGATTTCACCCCTCCACTTT.

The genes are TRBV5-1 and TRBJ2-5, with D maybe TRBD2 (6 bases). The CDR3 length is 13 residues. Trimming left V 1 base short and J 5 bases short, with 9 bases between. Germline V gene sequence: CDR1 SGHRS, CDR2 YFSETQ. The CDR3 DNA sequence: TGCGCCAGCAGCTTGACCCTAGCGGAGACCCAGTACTTC. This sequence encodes CASSLTLAETQYF.

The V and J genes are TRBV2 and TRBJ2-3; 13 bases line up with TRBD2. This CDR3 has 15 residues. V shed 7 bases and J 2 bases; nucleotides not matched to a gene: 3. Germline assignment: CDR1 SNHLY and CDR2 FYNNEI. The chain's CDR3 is CASTGLAGLTDTQYF. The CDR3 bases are TGTGCCAGCACGGGACTAGCGGGGCTCACAGATACGCAGTATTTT.

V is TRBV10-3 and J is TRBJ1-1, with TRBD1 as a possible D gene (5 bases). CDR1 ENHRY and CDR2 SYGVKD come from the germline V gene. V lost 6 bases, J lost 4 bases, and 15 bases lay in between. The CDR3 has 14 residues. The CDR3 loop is CAIRVGGRGTEAFF. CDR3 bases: TGTGCCATCAGGGTCGGGGGTCGAGGCACTGAAGCTTTCTTT.

CDR3 region: CASSEAPGPGYEQYF. DNA of the CDR3: TGTGCCAGCAGTGAAGCTCCGGGACCGGGTTACGAGCAGTACTTC. V gene TRBV6-1 combines with J gene TRBJ2-7; D is perhaps TRBD1 or TRBD2 (5 bases each). CDR3 length equals 15 residues. Between the trimmed V and J ends, which lost 0 bases and 4 bases, there was a span of 13 bases. The germline V gene has CDR1 MNHNS and CDR2 SASEGT.

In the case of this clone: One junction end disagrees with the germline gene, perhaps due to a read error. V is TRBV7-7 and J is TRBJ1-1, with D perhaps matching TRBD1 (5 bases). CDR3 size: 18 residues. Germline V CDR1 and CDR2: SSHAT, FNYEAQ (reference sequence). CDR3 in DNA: TGTGCTAGCAGCTTAGTTGCGGCGTCAGGCTACAGGCTGCCTGAAGCTTTCTTT. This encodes CASSLVAASGYRLPEAFF.

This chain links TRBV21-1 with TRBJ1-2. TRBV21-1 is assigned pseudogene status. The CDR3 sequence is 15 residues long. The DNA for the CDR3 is TGTGCCAGCAGCAAAGGGAGATTCACAACCTATGGCTACACCTTC. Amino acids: CASSKGRFTTYGYTF.